The following is a T cell receptor beta chain sequence with its context. The study used healthy donors as controls matched for age and sex. This sample was included in a study of CD8 T cells in Susac syndrome. The RNA, about 0.45 to 1 ug, was put through reverse transcription using random hexamers. The method of amplification for TCR beta CDR3 was immunoSEQ multiplex PCR, covering 54 Vbeta and 13 Jbeta. TCRdb ran MiXCR on the immunoSEQ multiplex PCR reads and lists one entry per CDR3 protein. The sample lists 150,000 to 200,000 distinct CDR3 sequences; around 94% were seen once. Unmatched junction bases numbered 5, after V lost 3 bases and J lost 2 bases. The germline CDR1 and CDR2 sequences are DFQATT and SNEGSKA (reference sequence). There are 16 residues in the CDR3.

The sequenced sample consisted of CD4+ T cells from PBMCs. The chain recombines TRBV20-1 with TRBJ2-3, with 13 bases matching TRBD2. This receptor was obtained from a human donor in good health. The CDR3 DNA sequence: TGCAGTGCTAGGGGGGGACTAGCGGGACTCACAGATACGCAGTATTTT. It codes for CSARGGLAGLTDTQYF.